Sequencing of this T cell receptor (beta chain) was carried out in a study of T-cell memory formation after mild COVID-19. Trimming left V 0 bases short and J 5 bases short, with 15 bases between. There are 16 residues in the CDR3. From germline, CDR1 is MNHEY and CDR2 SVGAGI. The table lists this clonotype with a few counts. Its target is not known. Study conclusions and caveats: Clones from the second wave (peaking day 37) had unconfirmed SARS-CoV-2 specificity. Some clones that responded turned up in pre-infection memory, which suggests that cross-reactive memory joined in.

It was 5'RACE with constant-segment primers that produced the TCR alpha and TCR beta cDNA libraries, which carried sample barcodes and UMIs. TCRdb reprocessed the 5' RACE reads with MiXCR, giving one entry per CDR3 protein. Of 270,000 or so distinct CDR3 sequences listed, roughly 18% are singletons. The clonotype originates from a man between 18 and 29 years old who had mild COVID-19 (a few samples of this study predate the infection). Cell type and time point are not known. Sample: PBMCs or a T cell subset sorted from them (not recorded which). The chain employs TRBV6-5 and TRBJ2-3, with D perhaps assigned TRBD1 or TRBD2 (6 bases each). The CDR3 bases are TGTGCCAGCAGTTACTCTCTGGCCGGGGGCGAAGATACGCAGTATTTT. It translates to CASSYSLAGGEDTQYF.